Included here is one T cell receptor (beta chain) sequence, with context. Its antigen is as yet unknown. This record comes from a study of T-cell memory formation after mild COVID-19. Findings and caveats of the study: CD4/CD8 balance held among clones contracting day 15 to 85, and later expanders leaned CD4+. Some clones that responded turned up in pre-infection memory, which suggests that cross-reactive memory joined in. Among contracting clones, CD4+ were mainly CM/EM and CD8+ enriched in EMRA.

Each CDR3 protein is one row after TCRdb ran MiXCR on the 5' RACE reads. Of around 410,000 distinct CDR3 sequences in the sample, roughly a quarter were seen once. The specimen sequenced was PBMCs or a T cell subset sorted from them (not recorded which). The TCR was taken from an adult woman who had mild COVID-19 (a few samples of this study predate the infection). Cell type and time point are not known.

The chain's CDR3 is CASNDMYQETQYF. The CDR3 DNA sequence: TGTGCCAGCAACGATATGTACCAAGAGACCCAGTACTTC. The chain is built from TRBV3-1 and TRBJ2-5; the D is unclear. The germline V and J ends were trimmed by 7 bases and 0 bases, with 9 bases remaining between them. CDR3 size: 13 residues. Germline V gives CDR1 LGHDT, CDR2 YNNKEL (reference sequence).